This passage covers 16 T cell receptor beta chains from one sample sequenced in a study of OX40 agonist ivuxolimab in advanced cancers. The protocol used for the library was the immunoSEQ multiplex PCR assay. Sourced from immuneACCESS, this table was stored by TCRdb with only in-frame sequences that have V and J called. A share of the clones is absent; for the studies checked, an unresolved V gene accounts for under half, and the remainder has no known explanation. This sample is represented by 5,500 to 7,500 clones; around 84% of them were singletons. The ten most abundant clones make up roughly 26% of the sample. Sequencing was performed on CD4+ or CD8+ T cells sorted from blood, taken in a trial of the OX40 agonist ivuxolimab. These receptors were obtained from an adult with an advanced solid tumor such as melanoma, head and neck, liver or kidney cancer.

The chain uses TRBV11-2 and TRBJ2-7; D is ambiguous. The CDR3 has 11 residues. Trimming removed 5 bases from V and 5 bases from J, with 7 bases in between. In germline, CDR1 is SGHAT, CDR2 FQNNGV. CDR3: CASSHRNEQYF. The CDR3 DNA sequence: TGTGCCAGCAGCCACAGAAACGAGCAGTACTTC. Together with reference TRBV11-2 and TRBJ2-7, the CDR3 gives the full variable domain: EAGVAQSPRYKIIEKRQSVAFWCNPISGHATLYWYQQILGQGPKLLIQFQNNGVVDDSQLPKDRFSAERLKGVDSTLKIQPAKLEDSAVYLCASSHRNEQYFGPGTRLTVT.

The gene calls are TRBV6-4 and TRBJ2-5, with 7 positions matching TRBD2. V was clipped by 5 bases and J by 2 bases; unmatched bases: 5. The CDR3 sequence is 14 residues long. The germline CDR1 and CDR2 sequences are MRHNA and SNTAGT. The chain's CDR3 is CASSPSGDQETQYF. CDR3 coding DNA: TGTGCCAGCAGTCCGAGCGGGGATCAAGAGACCCAGTACTTC.

V and J are TRBV9 and TRBJ2-1, with unresolved D. CDR1 SGDLS and CDR2 YYNGEE come from the germline V gene. Trimming cost V 1 base and J 1 base, with 12 bases left between them. The CDR3 covers 16 residues. The DNA for the CDR3 is TGTGCCAGCAGCGTAACCGCTTCGAGGTCCTACAATGAGCAGTTCTTC. Translation gives CASSVTASRSYNEQFF. The entire variable domain, with the rest obtained from reference TRBV9 and TRBJ2-1, is as follows: DSGVTQTPKHLITATGQRVTLRCSPRSGDLSVYWYQQSLDQGLQFLIQYYNGEERAKGNILERFSAQQFPDLHSELNLSSLELGDSALYFCASSVTASRSYNEQFFGPGTRLTVL.

This sequence joins TRBV4-1 and TRBJ1-1; D possibly corresponds to TRBD1 (5 bases). CDR3 size: 13 residues. Germline loops: CDR1 MGHRA, CDR2 YSYEKL. V lost 2 bases to trimming and J lost 5 bases, with 9 bases between them. The CDR3 DNA is TGCGCCAGCAGCCAAACAGGCCTAACTGAAGCTTTCTTT. This encodes CASSQTGLTEAFF.

This sequence joins TRBV14 and TRBJ1-2; D uncertain. The CDR3 is made up of 12 amino acids. Germline V gives CDR1 SGHDN, CDR2 FVKESK. With 1 base removed from V and 8 bases from J, the gap between germline ends came to 8 bases. The DNA for the CDR3 is TGTGCCAGCAGCCAAGGGGGAGGCGGCTACACCTTC. This gives the protein CASSQGGGGYTF.

The chain recombines TRBV10-1 with TRBJ2-6; D may be TRBD1 (6 bases). Germline V gives CDR1 WNHNN, CDR2 SYGVQD (reference sequence). Trimming left V 7 bases short and J 3 bases short, with 16 bases between. The CDR3 totals 16 residues. Here the CDR3 DNA reads TGCGCCAGCAACAGGGATCTGCTGCGTGGGGCCAACGTCCTGACTTTC. Its translation is CASNRDLLRGANVLTF.

The chain uses TRBV18 and TRBJ2-5, with no clear D. The CDR3 is 14 amino acids. V lost 0 bases, J lost 5 bases, and 10 bases lay in between. CDR1 is KGHSH, CDR2 LQKENI, per germline. CDR3 DNA: TGTGCCAGCTCACCACCGAGTCTTGGGGAGACCCAGTACTTC. Translated: CASSPPSLGETQYF.

The V and J genes are TRBV30 and TRBJ1-1; a possible D gene is TRBD1 (6 bases). The V end lost 2 bases, the J end lost 5 bases, and 15 bases lay between the germline ends. The germline gives CDR1 GTSNPN, CDR2 SVGIG (reference sequence). This CDR3 is 14 amino acids long. CDR3 nucleotides: TGTGCCTGGAGTTTCGGGGGCGTAGGGACTGAAGCTTTCTTT. It encodes CAWSFGGVGTEAFF. The full variable domain, completed using reference TRBV30 and TRBJ1-1, is SQTIHQWPATLVQPVGSPLSLECTVEGTSNPNLYWYRQAAGRGLQLLFYSVGIGQISSEVPQNLSASRPQDRQFILSSKKLLLSDSGFYLCAWSFGGVGTEAFFGQGTRLTVV.

The rearrangement joins TRBV7-8 to TRBJ2-7, with 8 bases aligning to TRBD1. Germline lookup yields CDR1 SGHVS and CDR2 FQNEAQ. The CDR3 has 13 amino acids. V lost 7 bases to trimming and J lost 3 bases; unmatched junction nucleotides: 5. The CDR3, as DNA: TGTGCCAGCAAGGGGACAGGCCTCTACGAGCAGTACTTC. It encodes CASKGTGLYEQYF.

This sequence joins TRBV28 and TRBJ2-5; perhaps TRBD2 as D (6 bases). The V and J ends lost 6 bases and 2 bases respectively, with 16 bases between them. Germline CDR1 reads MDHEN; CDR2 reads SYDVKM. The CDR3 is made up of 15 amino acids. As DNA, the CDR3 is TGTGCCAGCAGACATGCTCTAGCGTTTCAAGAGACCCAGTACTTC. It specifies CASRHALAFQETQYF. The full variable domain, completed using reference TRBV28 and TRBJ2-5, is DVKVTQSSRYLVKRTGEKVFLECVQDMDHENMFWYRQDPGLGLRLIYFSYDVKMKEKGDIPEGYSVSREKKERFSLILESASTNQTSMYLCASRHALAFQETQYFGPGTRLLVL.

V and J are TRBV10-2 and TRBJ1-5; D not certain. Germline CDR1 and CDR2: WSHSY and SAAADI. V was trimmed by 2 bases and J by 6 bases, leaving 14 bases between them. The CDR3 extends over 15 amino acids. The CDR3 reads CASSEAAASRQPQHF. The CDR3 DNA is TGCGCCAGCAGTGAGGCGGCCGCCTCCCGTCAGCCCCAGCATTTT.

The gene calls are TRBV9 and TRBJ1-2; D gene unclear. Trimming pared 3 bases from V and 3 bases from J, leaving 18 bases between. The germline V gene encodes CDR1 SGDLS and CDR2 YYNGEE. This CDR3 comprises 16 residues. The DNA of the CDR3 is TGTGCCAGCAGCGGCGACGAAGGCGCATCCCACTATGGCTACACCTTC. Its protein product is CASSGDEGASHYGYTF.

The J gene is TRBJ2-5, the V gene TRBV27; 9 nucleotides line up with TRBD2. The J segment lost 1 base and the V segment lost 2 bases, leaving 2 bases of the junction unmatched. Germline V gene sequence: CDR1 MNHEY, CDR2 SMNVEV (reference sequence). This CDR3 spans 15 amino acids. The CDR3, as DNA: TGTGCCAGCAGTTTAAGCGGGAGGCCCCAAGAGACCCAGTACTTC. Protein product: CASSLSGRPQETQYF.

The chain is built from TRBV29-1 and TRBJ2-7; D might be TRBD1 or TRBD2, each matching 5 bases. Trimming shortened V by 7 bases and J by 0 bases, and 7 bases separated the two germline ends. The CDR3 length is 11 residues. Germline values: CDR1 SQVTM, CDR2 ANQGSEA. Written as DNA, the CDR3 is TGCAGCGGGGGGTACTCCTACGAGCAGTACTTC. It specifies CSGGYSYEQYF.

The V and J genes are TRBV27 and TRBJ2-7, with 8 bases that match TRBD1. J lost 0 bases, V lost 5 bases, and 12 bases had no gene match. The CDR3 runs 17 residues. Germline loops: CDR1 MNHEY, CDR2 SMNVEV (reference sequence). The DNA of the CDR3 is TGTGCCAGCAGTCCCCGGACAGGGCATCTGAGCTCCTACGAGCAGTACTTC. Its translation is CASSPRTGHLSSYEQYF.

The chain has TRBV9 and TRBJ2-1; 15 nucleotides line up with TRBD2. V dropped 0 bases and J dropped 9; count of bases not matched to a gene: 4. Germline CDR1 reads SGDLS; CDR2 reads YYNGEE. This CDR3 comprises 16 residues. The CDR3 region is CASSVAGLAGGSEQFF. The CDR3 DNA follows: TGTGCCAGCAGCGTAGCGGGACTAGCGGGAGGTAGTGAGCAGTTCTTC.